This T cell receptor (beta chain) stems from a study of spatial heterogeneity in lung cancer. TCRdb re-analysed the 5' RACE reads in MiXCR, keeping a single row per CDR3 protein. Of about 56,000 distinct CDR3 sequences in the sample, 7.5% to 9% were seen once. CDR3 size: 14 residues. Looked up from germline, CDR1 is LNHDA and CDR2 is SQIVND (reference sequence). The V end lost 7 bases, the J end lost 1 base, and 14 bases lay between the germline ends. Time point specified: sample taken at primary tumor resection. Unsorted whole RNA of tumor, nontumor lung or frozen PBMC was sequenced. This clonotype was found a few times.

V usage is TRBV19 and J usage is TRBJ2-7; D possibly uses TRBD1 or TRBD2 (5 bases each). This clonotype was obtained from a female donor with early-stage non-small cell lung cancer. Specimen: PBMCs, collected at surgery. In DNA form, the CDR3 reads TGTGCCAGTAATGCCGGGACGATATCCTACGAGCAGTACTTC. Its protein product is CASNAGTISYEQYF.